This T cell receptor (beta chain) stems from a study of cytomegalovirus exposure and HLA in healthy donors. Study-wide background: The 95 to 150 validation repertoires were produced on the same platform as the 550 to 750 repertoires of the first cohort. This was reported in a later analysis.

In regard to this clone: Its antigen is undetermined.

Study results and caveats: Most TCR sequences were rare, but some public TCRs occurred in many donors. The classifier was said to identify cytomegalovirus status with high specificity and sensitivity. In a later analysis, first-cohort TCR clusters were found to tend to co-occur in the 130 or so validation repertoires.

The V gene's germline CDR1 is MDHEN and CDR2 SYDVKM. After removal of 2 bases from V and 7 bases from J, the junction contained 9 bases not matched to a gene. This CDR3 contains 15 residues. The method was immunoSEQ multiplex PCR; TCRdb's version includes in-frame clones alone and lacks a portion of them. Among 65,000 or so clones, 92% were seen once, and the ten largest hold 1% to 1.5%. The V gene is TRBV28, the J gene TRBJ2-3; 7 positions match TRBD2. The source material was PBMCs. The receptor was derived from a woman between 18 and 30 years old in good health and CMV-seronegative. CDR3 DNA: TGTGCCAGCAGTTTAAGTAGCGGGTCCGGTTATACGCAGTATTTT. Encoded protein: CASSLSSGSGYTQYF.